Listed below are T cell receptor beta chains from one sample, sequenced in a study of OX40 agonist ivuxolimab in advanced cancers. The assay was immunoSEQ multiplex PCR, and TCRdb's table has in-frame clones only and misses some. This table holds about 73,000 clones, almost 90% found once. The sequencing used CD4+ or CD8+ T cells sorted from blood, collected in a trial of the OX40 agonist ivuxolimab. The receptors were gathered from an adult with an advanced solid tumor such as melanoma, head and neck, liver or kidney cancer. Both conserved end residues are part of each CDR3. The order of the fields is D gene, V gene, CDR3 protein. The D gene is left open where the match is weak.

d_call: TRBD1; v_call: TRBV28; cdr3_aa: CASSRQGWETEAFF
d_call: -; v_call: TRBV18; cdr3_aa: CASSPARDNEQYF
d_call: -; v_call: TRBV9; cdr3_aa: CASTPGVGNQPQHF
d_call: -; v_call: TRBV19; cdr3_aa: CASTLGYGSANEQFF
d_call: TRBD2; v_call: TRBV9; cdr3_aa: CASSNSGGNTGELFF
d_call: -; v_call: TRBV5-1; cdr3_aa: CASSSTSNPNTDTQYF
d_call: -; v_call: TRBV5-4; cdr3_aa: CASSFASTDTQYF
d_call: TRBD1; v_call: TRBV10-3; cdr3_aa: CAISDGQGSQPQHF
d_call: -; v_call: TRBV6-4; cdr3_aa: CASSQDIDYPEAFF
d_call: -; v_call: TRBV19; cdr3_aa: CASSILEGTEAFF
d_call: TRBD2; v_call: TRBV7-2; cdr3_aa: CASSLGRGDEQFF
d_call: TRBD1; v_call: TRBV5-8; cdr3_aa: CASSRTGSAFF
d_call: -; v_call: TRBV6-5; cdr3_aa: CASKGGTTDTQYF
d_call: TRBD1; v_call: TRBV7-9; cdr3_aa: CASSWTGAEAFF
d_call: -; v_call: TRBV2; cdr3_aa: CASSDWKATWAFFF
d_call: -; v_call: TRBV5-1; cdr3_aa: CASSLGFGGNEQFF
d_call: -; v_call: TRBV19; cdr3_aa: CASSPRGETQYF
d_call: -; v_call: TRBV18; cdr3_aa: CASSPADQNYGYTF
d_call: -; v_call: TRBV9; cdr3_aa: CASSPGEGNEQFF
d_call: TRBD1; v_call: TRBV2; cdr3_aa: CASSNRGPTDTQYF
d_call: -; v_call: TRBV2; cdr3_aa: CASSEAAPYGYTF
d_call: TRBD2; v_call: TRBV19; cdr3_aa: CASSIAGGKSYEQYF
d_call: TRBD1; v_call: TRBV11-2; cdr3_aa: CASSESRDRVVTGELFF
d_call: -; v_call: TRBV28; cdr3_aa: CASMDSSYEQYF
d_call: -; v_call: TRBV2; cdr3_aa: CASSEAEEYGYTF
d_call: -; v_call: TRBV6-6; cdr3_aa: CASSAYESEQFF
d_call: TRBD1; v_call: TRBV5-5; cdr3_aa: CASRPTGGFSWNTGELFF
d_call: -; v_call: TRBV5-6; cdr3_aa: CASSLGLELDYEQYF
d_call: -; v_call: TRBV9; cdr3_aa: CASSVGAGRSVGNTIYF
d_call: TRBD1; v_call: TRBV18; cdr3_aa: CASSPLETGRIEQFF
d_call: -; v_call: TRBV5-1; cdr3_aa: CASSLVATGRSYEQYF
d_call: -; v_call: TRBV10-2; cdr3_aa: CASSDSGKNGYTF
d_call: -; v_call: TRBV6-5; cdr3_aa: CASSYSRAQNTEAFF
d_call: TRBD2; v_call: TRBV30; cdr3_aa: CAWTTRSGGGELFF
d_call: -; v_call: TRBV28; cdr3_aa: CASSYDRRIAYGYTF
d_call: -; v_call: TRBV6-7; cdr3_aa: CASSYQETQYF
d_call: -; v_call: TRBV6-5; cdr3_aa: CASSLSVGGLGQYF
d_call: -; v_call: TRBV18; cdr3_aa: CASSPQGDNQPQHF
d_call: TRBD2; v_call: TRBV11-2; cdr3_aa: CASTIAGGRADTQYF
d_call: TRBD1; v_call: TRBV6-1; cdr3_aa: CASSEWSTGGNQPQHF
d_call: -; v_call: TRBV18; cdr3_aa: CASSPPLGTPSGEQYF
d_call: -; v_call: TRBV7-9; cdr3_aa: CASGGTDTQYF
d_call: -; v_call: TRBV11-2; cdr3_aa: CASSFRSKVDYEQYF
d_call: -; v_call: TRBV27; cdr3_aa: CASSLLWAGRASTNEKLFF
d_call: -; v_call: TRBV2; cdr3_aa: CASAPRERARETQYF
d_call: TRBD1; v_call: TRBV7-7; cdr3_aa: CASSSGRGPGELFF
d_call: TRBD1; v_call: TRBV18; cdr3_aa: CASSPRGTGGQGYGYTF
d_call: TRBD1; v_call: TRBV5-1; cdr3_aa: CASSPGTGVETQYF
d_call: -; v_call: TRBV11-3; cdr3_aa: CASSPGRSGAIQYF
d_call: TRBD1; v_call: TRBV28; cdr3_aa: CASRDGDRDSGNTIYF
d_call: -; v_call: TRBV18; cdr3_aa: CASSPNPGGNTEAFF
d_call: -; v_call: TRBV6-4; cdr3_aa: CASRLSAGSDTQYF
d_call: TRBD2; v_call: TRBV11-2; cdr3_aa: CASSRSGSGYEQYF
d_call: -; v_call: TRBV6-6; cdr3_aa: CASARQAGNQPQHF
d_call: -; v_call: TRBV6-1; cdr3_aa: CASSEAWGNQPQHF
d_call: -; v_call: TRBV11-3; cdr3_aa: CASSLVRVGEQFF
d_call: -; v_call: TRBV28; cdr3_aa: CASSSWDISGNTIYF
d_call: TRBD1; v_call: TRBV7-9; cdr3_aa: CASSLAVGTGLDTQYF
d_call: -; v_call: TRBV10-2; cdr3_aa: CASTGNTGELFF